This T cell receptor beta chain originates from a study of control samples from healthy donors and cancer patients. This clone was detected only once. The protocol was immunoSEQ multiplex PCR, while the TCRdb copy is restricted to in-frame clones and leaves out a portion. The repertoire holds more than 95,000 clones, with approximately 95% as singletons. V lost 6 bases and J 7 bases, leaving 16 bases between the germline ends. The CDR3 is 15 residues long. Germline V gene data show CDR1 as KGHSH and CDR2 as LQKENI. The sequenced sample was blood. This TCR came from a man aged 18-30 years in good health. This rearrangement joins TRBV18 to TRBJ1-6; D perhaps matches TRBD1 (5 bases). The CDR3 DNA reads TGTGCCAGCTCCCCGCCCGGGACTTCGAATTCACCCCTCCACTTT. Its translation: CASSPPGTSNSPLHF.